A single sample gave rise to the 11 T cell receptor beta chains below, sequenced in a study of cytomegalovirus exposure and HLA in healthy donors. Primers included in the PCR were 60 Vbeta and 13 Jbeta primers. Clones were sequenced by immunoSEQ multiplex PCR, and TCRdb holds only the in-frame ones, with some missing. The table lists about 130,000 clones, around 77% of them singletons. The sample taken for sequencing was PBMCs. The receptors here all came from a man aged 25 to 40 in good health and CMV-seronegative.

This clone was seen just once. This chain links TRBV5-5 with TRBJ2-7, with D maybe TRBD2 (5 bases). The germline CDR1 and CDR2 sequences are SGHKS and YYEKEE (reference sequence). The CDR3 has 14 amino acids. V was cut by 2 bases and J by 4 bases, with 13 bases left in between. Here the CDR3 DNA reads TGTGCCAGCAGCTTAAGCCCCGGGGAGTACGAGCAGTACTTC. This gives the protein CASSLSPGEYEQYF.

This chain joins TRBV2 and TRBJ1-2; the D is unclear. CDR1 and CDR2 (germline): SNHLY, FYNNEI. The length of the CDR3 is 14 residues. Trimming stripped 6 bases from V and 0 bases from J, with 11 bases between. CDR3 nucleotides: TGTGCCAGCAGAGCGACGGTAACTAACTATGGCTACACCTTC. This encodes CASRATVTNYGYTF.

V usage is TRBV6-5 and J usage is TRBJ2-1; no definite D call. CDR3 length: 15 residues. Germline V lookup: CDR1 MNHEY, CDR2 SVGAGI. V lost 0 bases, J lost 8 bases, and 14 bases lay in between. The CDR3 DNA is TGTGCCAGCAGTTACTCGAGTCCCAAGTGGTATGAGCAGTTCTTC. It codes for CASSYSSPKWYEQFF.

The chain couples TRBV4-2 to TRBJ1-4, with 7 bases matching TRBD1. V trimming: 1 base; J trimming: 8 bases; junction bases outside the gene matches: 13. The CDR3 length is 17 residues. Germline values: CDR1 LGHNA, CDR2 YNFKEQ. The CDR3 DNA follows: TGTGCCAGCAGCCAAGCGGGGAGACAGGGAGGAAGAGAAAAACTGTTTTTT. Its translation is CASSQAGRQGGREKLFF.

The CDR3 loop reads CASSYSPYTDTQYF. Here the CDR3 DNA reads TGTGCCAGCAGTTACTCTCCTTACACAGATACGCAGTATTTT. J is TRBJ2-3 and V is TRBV6-6; D remains unclear. The CDR3 length is 14 residues. The germline V gene has CDR1 MNHNY and CDR2 SVGAGI (reference sequence). Deletions cut 0 bases from V and 2 bases from J, with 6 bases between.

This chain links TRBV18 with TRBJ2-1, with 7 bases matching TRBD1. J lost 6 bases, V lost 2 bases, and 1 base had no gene match. Germline V gene lookup returns CDR1 KGHSH and CDR2 LQKENI. The CDR3 is 13 residues long. The DNA of the CDR3 is TGTGCCAGCTCACCAAGGGGGCTCAATGAGCAGTTCTTC. This translates into CASSPRGLNEQFF.

The chain carries TRBV7-6 and TRBJ2-5; TRBD2 matches at 13 bases. Germline V gene sequence: CDR1 SGHVS, CDR2 FNYEAQ. J gave up 2 bases and V 4 bases, and 4 bases lay outside the gene matches. CDR3 size: 16 residues. The CDR3 is CASSWETSGRQETQYF. In DNA, the CDR3 is TGTGCCAGCAGCTGGGAGACTAGCGGGAGGCAAGAGACCCAGTACTTC.

This clone was recorded only once. The V and J genes are TRBV7-9 and TRBJ1-2; D remains unclear. With 5 bases removed from V and 4 bases from J, the gap between germline ends came to 20 bases. Germline V gene data show CDR1 as SEHNR and CDR2 as FQNEAQ (reference sequence). This CDR3 comprises 16 residues. The CDR3 sequence: CASSPWPPPGPYGYTF. As DNA, the CDR3 is TGTGCCAGCAGCCCTTGGCCTCCCCCGGGTCCCTATGGCTACACCTTC.

This chain joins TRBV15 and TRBJ1-5; TRBD1 agrees at 9 bases. In germline, CDR1 is LNHNV, CDR2 YYDKDF (reference sequence). This CDR3 has 18 residues. V gave up 6 bases and J gave up 0 bases; unmatched junction bases: 12. This CDR3 reads CATSSGTGTVYSNQPQHF. CDR3 DNA sequence: TGTGCCACCAGTTCGGGGACAGGGACCGTTTATAGCAATCAGCCCCAGCATTTT.

This chain's CDR3 is CASSPQNTEAFF. CDR3 in DNA: TGTGCCAGCAGCCCACAGAACACTGAAGCTTTCTTT. The rearrangement joins TRBV7-9 to TRBJ1-1; D ambiguous. Trimming left V 5 bases short and J 1 base short, with 5 bases between. Per the germline V gene, CDR1 is SEHNR and CDR2 is FQNEAQ (reference sequence). The CDR3 covers 12 residues.

This clone came up a few times. This chain joins TRBV7-8 and TRBJ1-1, with D hard to call. V gave up 3 bases and J gave up 5 bases, with 13 bases separating them. Per germline, CDR1 SGHVS and CDR2 FQNEAQ. The CDR3 runs to 14 residues. CDR3 nucleotide sequence: TGTGCCAGCAGCTTTGTTGTGGGCTTTACTGAAGCTTTCTTT. Translated: CASSFVVGFTEAFF.